A single sample is the source of the 30 T cell receptor beta chains below, sequenced in a study of blood T cell repertoires in COVID-19. Clones were sequenced by immunoSEQ multiplex PCR, and TCRdb holds only the in-frame ones, with some missing. The sample consists of 200,000 or so clones, roughly 87% of them appearing once. Sequenced: peripheral blood. These receptors all come from a man aged 40-55 years with active or convalescent COVID-19.

The chain links TRBV4-2 to TRBJ1-5; TRBD1 is a possible D gene (6 bases). This CDR3 contains 17 residues. The V end was cut by 0 bases, the J end by 0 bases, with 12 bases between. Germline-derived CDR1 and CDR2 are LGHNA and YNFKEQ. CDR3 coding DNA: TGTGCCAGCAGCCAAGAGGGAGCAGGGGCTAGCAATCAGCCCCAGCATTTT. Translated: CASSQEGAGASNQPQHF.

The V gene is TRBV9, the J gene TRBJ1-4, with 11 bases aligning to TRBD1. Germline V gene data show CDR1 as SGDLS and CDR2 as YYNGEE. V dropped 3 bases and J dropped 12; count of bases not matched to a gene: 10. The CDR3 is 15 residues long. The CDR3 DNA reads as TGTGCCAGCAGCGCCAGACCGGACAGGGGGCCCCAACTGTTTTTT. Translating it yields CASSARPDRGPQLFF.

The CDR3 loop is CASSLGGQAGYTF. The CDR3, as DNA: TGTGCCAGCAGCTTGGGTGGGCAGGCTGGCTACACCTTC. The rearrangement links TRBV13 to TRBJ1-2; D uncertain. The V and J ends lost 3 bases and 7 bases respectively, with 12 bases between them. Per germline, CDR1 PRHDT and CDR2 FYEKMQ (reference sequence). The CDR3 loop spans 13 amino acids. The complete variable domain, with remaining parts taken from reference TRBV13 and TRBJ1-2, reads AAGVIQSPRHLIKEKRETATLKCYPIPRHDTVYWYQQGPGQDPQFLISFYEKMQSDKGSIPDRFSAQQFSDYHSELNMSSLELGDSALYFCASSLGGQAGYTFGSGTRLTVV.

The chain is built from TRBV7-3 and TRBJ2-5; maybe TRBD1 (5 bases). The germline gives CDR1 SGHTA, CDR2 FQGTGA. The V gene lost 5 bases and the J gene lost 5 bases, with 21 bases spanning the gap. The CDR3 is 16 residues long. CDR3 residues: CASSLSSGVGDETQYF. CDR3 in DNA: TGTGCCAGCAGCCTCTCAAGTGGGGTAGGGGATGAGACCCAGTACTTC.

This chain uses TRBV3-1 (or the pseudogene TRBV3-2) with TRBJ2-5, with D possibly being TRBD2 (5 bases). The germline V and J ends were trimmed by 4 bases and 5 bases, with 11 bases remaining between them. Germline V lookup: CDR1 LGHDT, CDR2 YNNKEL (reference sequence). This CDR3 is 13 amino acids long. CDR3: CASSPWETETQYF. The CDR3, as DNA: TGTGCCAGCAGCCCTTGGGAGACTGAGACCCAGTACTTC.

This clone was counted a few times. The chain uses TRBV5-8 and TRBJ1-5; D call uncertain. The CDR3 is 16 residues long. In germline, CDR1 is SGHTS, CDR2 YDEGEE. V was cut by 0 bases and J by 2 bases, with 12 bases left in between. This CDR3 reads CASSLESDWGNQPQHF. The CDR3 nucleotides are TGTGCCAGCAGCTTGGAGTCGGACTGGGGCAATCAGCCCCAGCATTTT.

The V and J genes are TRBV28 and TRBJ1-4, with D unresolved. The V end was cut by 4 bases, the J end by 2 bases, with 14 bases between. Germline-derived CDR1 and CDR2 are MDHEN and SYDVKM. CDR3 length equals 16 residues. Here the CDR3 DNA reads TGTGCCAGCAGTTCCCCCGCGGCAGTTACTAATGAAAAACTGTTTTTT. As protein: CASSSPAAVTNEKLFF.

The CDR3 protein is CASSLEIGVAAKFTYEQYF. As DNA, the CDR3 is TGTGCCAGCAGCTTAGAAATCGGGGTAGCAGCGAAATTCACCTACGAGCAGTACTTC. The chain uses TRBV7-9 and TRBJ2-7, with a tentative D call TRBD2 (5 bases). Germline CDR1 reads SEHNR; CDR2 reads FQNEAQ (reference sequence). Trimming cost V 1 base and J 2 bases, with 24 bases left between them. The CDR3 contains 19 residues.

This chain connects TRBV6-4 to TRBJ2-4; D gene ambiguous. CDR1 and CDR2 from the germline V gene are MRHNA and SNTAGT. V gave up 6 bases and J gave up 15 bases, with 12 bases separating them. The CDR3 has 10 residues. The CDR3 bases are TGTGCCAGCAGGCCGACATTTGGGTACTTC. This codes for CASRPTFGYF.

A word on this clone: Sequence at one end of the junction differs from germline and may be a read error. This chain uses TRBV7-7 with TRBJ2-7; 11 nucleotides agree with TRBD2. Germline CDR1 is SSHAT and CDR2 is FNYEAQ (reference sequence). CDR3 length: 15 amino acids. The CDR3 reads CASSPGLAGGYEQYF. The DNA for the CDR3 is TGTGCTAGCAGCCCCGGTCTAGCGGGAGGCTACGAGCAGTACTTC.

The chain carries TRBV3-1 (or the pseudogene TRBV3-2) and TRBJ1-1; D ambiguous. This CDR3 is built from 14 residues. The germline CDR1 and CDR2 sequences are LGHDT and YNNKEL (reference sequence). V was pared by 2 bases and J by 1 base, with 8 bases between. CDR3 loop: CASSQSPGNTEAFF. In DNA, the CDR3 is TGTGCCAGCAGCCAATCTCCGGGGAACACTGAAGCTTTCTTT.

The chain uses TRBV5-4 and TRBJ2-7, with 10 bases fitting TRBD1. CDR3 length: 16 residues. The germline V gene encodes CDR1 SGHNT and CDR2 YYREEE (reference sequence). The ends lost 0 bases at V and 7 bases at J; junction bases unmatched: 10. CDR3 amino acids: CASSLGPGQGIAEQYF. CDR3 bases: TGTGCCAGCAGCTTGGGACCGGGACAGGGGATAGCGGAGCAGTACTTC.

V usage is TRBV5-4 and J usage is TRBJ2-7; 9 bases align to TRBD1. The CDR3 has 15 residues. V lost 4 bases to trimming and J lost 5 bases; unmatched junction nucleotides: 10. Germline V gene lookup returns CDR1 SGHNT and CDR2 YYREEE (reference sequence). The CDR3 loop reads CASSRPTGGLNEQYF. CDR3 DNA sequence: TGTGCCAGCAGCCGACCAACAGGGGGCCTCAACGAGCAGTACTTC.

The chain couples TRBV19 to TRBJ2-6; 7 bases are a match to TRBD1. V dropped 6 bases and J dropped 2; count of bases not matched to a gene: 4. The CDR3 loop spans 15 amino acids. Germline V gives CDR1 LNHDA, CDR2 SQIVND (reference sequence). CDR3 loop: CASSQGGAGANVLTF. The CDR3 DNA reads as TGTGCCAGTAGCCAAGGGGGCGCTGGGGCCAACGTCCTGACTTTC.

The sample holds one count of this clone. This chain uses TRBV5-6 with TRBJ2-7; 13 nucleotides align to TRBD2. This CDR3 has 15 residues. Unmatched junction bases numbered 2, after V lost 2 bases and J lost 3 bases. Germline V gives CDR1 SGHDT, CDR2 YYEEEE. In DNA, the CDR3 is TGTGCCAGCAGCTTCGGGACTAGCGGGGTCTACGAGCAGTACTTC. This gives the protein CASSFGTSGVYEQYF.

The chain employs TRBV27 and TRBJ1-1; D ambiguous. Trimming cost V 8 bases and J 2 bases, with 18 bases left between them. Germline V gene sequence: CDR1 MNHEY, CDR2 SMNVEV (reference sequence). The length of the CDR3 is 15 residues. CDR3 nucleotides: TGTGCCAGCCGAGCGAGGTTAGCGATAAACACTGAAGCTTTCTTT. Translated, it gives CASRARLAINTEAFF.

The chain carries TRBV3-1 (or the pseudogene TRBV3-2) and TRBJ1-1; 9 nucleotides line up with TRBD1. Trimming removed 4 bases from V and 4 bases from J; junction bases left unmatched: 7. Per germline, CDR1 LGHDT and CDR2 YNNKEL (reference sequence). The CDR3 is 15 amino acids. This CDR3 reads CASSRMDRGSTEAFF. Here the CDR3 DNA reads TGTGCCAGCAGCCGAATGGACAGGGGAAGCACTGAAGCTTTCTTT.

This clone came up once. Other nucleotide sequences in the sample specify the same CDR3. The rearrangement links TRBV24-1 to TRBJ2-2, with a possible D match to TRBD2 (5 bases). V was trimmed by 0 bases and J by 1 base, leaving 5 bases between them. Germline V CDR1 and CDR2: KGHDR, SFDVKD. The CDR3 is 15 residues long. The CDR3 spells CATSDLRENTGELFF. CDR3 DNA sequence: TGTGCCACCAGTGATTTGCGGGAGAACACCGGGGAGCTGTTTTTT.

This rearrangement joins TRBV27 to TRBJ1-4; the D gene is possibly TRBD1 (5 bases). Trimming shortened V by 5 bases and J by 4 bases, and 14 bases separated the two germline ends. Germline CDR1 MNHEY, CDR2 SMNVEV (reference sequence). The length of the CDR3 is 15 residues. The CDR3, as DNA: TGTGCCAGCAGTGACCTGACAGCTTTTAATGAAAAACTGTTTTTT. Amino acid sequence: CASSDLTAFNEKLFF.

The gene calls are TRBV27 and TRBJ1-6; tentatively, D is TRBD1 (6 bases). The CDR3 totals 16 residues. V lost 5 bases and J 5 bases, leaving 16 bases between the germline ends. Germline V CDR1 and CDR2: MNHEY, SMNVEV (reference sequence). The CDR3 DNA is TGTGCCAGCAGTCCCGGGACACCGATCGATAATTCACCCCTCCACTTT. Protein sequence: CASSPGTPIDNSPLHF.

V is TRBV29-1 and J is TRBJ1-2, with 9 bases that match TRBD1. J lost 2 bases, V lost 3 bases, and 7 bases had no gene match. The germline V gene has CDR1 SQVTM and CDR2 ANQGSEA. The CDR3 is 15 amino acids. CDR3 sequence reads: CSVEGQGIRNYGYTF. The CDR3 DNA follows: TGCAGCGTTGAGGGACAGGGTATAAGAAACTATGGCTACACCTTC.

The V call is TRBV19, the J call TRBJ1-3; 9 bases fit TRBD1. Germline V gene data show CDR1 as LNHDA and CDR2 as SQIVND (reference sequence). V shed 9 bases and J 2 bases; nucleotides not matched to a gene: 8. The CDR3 spans 15 residues. The CDR3 nucleotides read TGTGCCAGCACTGACTACAGGGGGCCTGGAAACACCATATATTTT. Encoded protein: CASTDYRGPGNTIYF.

This sequence joins TRBV30 and TRBJ2-4; 10 nucleotides match TRBD1. CDR3 length: 13 amino acids. The germline gives CDR1 GTSNPN, CDR2 SVGIG (reference sequence). Trimming took 3 bases from V and 8 from J; bases not matched to a gene: 4. Written as DNA, the CDR3 is TGTGCCTGGAGGGACAGGGGGAATTACATTCAGTACTTC. As protein: CAWRDRGNYIQYF.

This clone has more than one count but fewer than ten. The V gene is TRBV7-9, the J gene TRBJ1-2; possibly TRBD1 for D (6 bases). The ends were cut back, 5 bases at V and 3 bases at J, with 16 bases in the middle. CDR1 is SEHNR, CDR2 FQNEAQ, per germline (reference sequence). The CDR3 is 15 residues long. Here the CDR3 reads CASSTTQGSDYGYTF. The CDR3 bases are TGTGCCAGCAGCACCACTCAGGGGAGTGACTATGGCTACACCTTC. Drawing the rest from reference TRBV7-9 and TRBJ1-2, the complete variable domain is DTGVSQNPRHKITKRGQNVTFRCDPISEHNRLYWYRQTLGQGPEFLTYFQNEAQLEKSRLLSDRFSAERPKGSFSTLEIQRTEQGDSAMYLCASSTTQGSDYGYTFGSGTRLTVV.

DNA of the CDR3: TGCAGCGTTTTTCTGACAGGGGCCCCGCTATACGAGCAGTACTTC. Its protein is CSVFLTGAPLYEQYF. V and J are TRBV29-1 and TRBJ2-7; TRBD1 agrees at 8 bases. The J segment lost 4 bases and the V segment lost 5 bases, leaving 13 bases of the junction unmatched. CDR3 size: 15 residues. CDR1 and CDR2 from the germline V gene are SQVTM and ANQGSEA.

The J gene is TRBJ2-1, the V gene TRBV5-4; the D gene is possibly TRBD2 (5 bases). Germline V CDR1 and CDR2: SGHNT, YYREEE (reference sequence). The CDR3 covers 15 residues. With 6 bases removed from V and 7 bases from J, the gap between germline ends came to 20 bases. Here the CDR3 reads CASNHNPLGGNEQFF. CDR3 DNA: TGTGCCAGCAACCACAACCCTCTCGGCGGGAATGAGCAGTTCTTC.

The gene calls are TRBV6-5 and TRBJ1-1; the D gene is possibly TRBD1 (5 bases). CDR3 length equals 14 residues. The V gene lost 6 bases and the J gene lost 1 base, with 12 bases spanning the gap. Germline V gene sequence: CDR1 MNHEY, CDR2 SVGAGI. The chain's CDR3 is CASSTSTENTEAFF. The CDR3 DNA follows: TGTGCCAGCAGCACCTCGACAGAGAACACTGAAGCTTTCTTT.

This clone was recorded once. V is TRBV10-3 and J is TRBJ1-2; 9 bases map to TRBD1. The ends lost 4 bases at V and 6 bases at J; junction bases unmatched: 3. This CDR3 has 13 amino acids. Germline V gene sequence: CDR1 ENHRY, CDR2 SYGVKD. The CDR3 sequence: CAISGTGDDGYTF. In DNA form, the CDR3 reads TGTGCCATCAGTGGGACAGGGGACGATGGCTACACCTTC.

This CDR3 reads CATSDPRDLSVDTQYF. DNA of the CDR3: TGTGCCACCAGTGATCCCCGGGACTTAAGCGTAGATACGCAGTATTTT. The chain carries TRBV24-1 and TRBJ2-3, with TRBD2 as a possible D gene (6 bases). Germline V gene lookup returns CDR1 KGHDR and CDR2 SFDVKD. V was shortened by 3 bases and J by 5 bases, with 17 bases between the two germline ends. The CDR3 totals 16 residues.

This clone was detected a few times. Other DNA sequences of this sample code for an identical CDR3. The chain joins TRBV5-1 to TRBJ1-2, with 9 bases lining up with TRBD1. In germline, CDR1 is SGHRS, CDR2 YFSETQ. The CDR3 sequence is 13 residues long. V lost 4 bases and J lost 5; bases outside the gene matches: 3. The CDR3 region has the DNA TGCGCCAGCAGCCCGGGACAGGGTTATGGCTACACCTTC. Protein: CASSPGQGYGYTF.